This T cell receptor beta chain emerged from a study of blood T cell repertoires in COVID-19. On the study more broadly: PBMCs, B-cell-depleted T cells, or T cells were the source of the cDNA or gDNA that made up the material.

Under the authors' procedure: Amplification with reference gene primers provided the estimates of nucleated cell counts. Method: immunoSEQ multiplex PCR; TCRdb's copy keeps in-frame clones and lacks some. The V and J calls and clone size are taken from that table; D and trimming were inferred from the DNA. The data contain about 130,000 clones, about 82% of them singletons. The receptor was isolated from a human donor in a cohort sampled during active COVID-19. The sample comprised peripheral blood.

The CDR3 DNA follows: TGTGCCAGCAGAACAGCGGCGCCGGGGAAAAACACTGAAGCTTTCTTT. It specifies CASRTAAPGKNTEAFF. The chain carries TRBV7-8 and TRBJ1-1, with D uncertain. Germline CDR1 reads SGHVS; CDR2 reads FQNEAQ. Trimming cost V 6 bases and J 2 bases, with 19 bases left between them. CDR3 length equals 16 residues.